This entry lists 17 T cell receptor beta chains sequenced from one sample in a study of OX40 agonist ivuxolimab in advanced cancers. TCRdb's table, derived via immunoSEQ multiplex PCR, lists solely in-frame clones and lacks some. The sample has about 43,000 clones, 75% to 90% seen once; the top ten hold around 30%. The sample consisted of CD4+ or CD8+ T cells sorted from blood, taken in a trial of the OX40 agonist ivuxolimab. The receptors here all came from an adult with an advanced solid tumor such as melanoma, head and neck, liver or kidney cancer.

This clone was observed a single time. V and J are TRBV6-5 and TRBJ1-6; weak D call: TRBD1 (6 bases). Germline assignment: CDR1 MNHEY and CDR2 SVGAGI. CDR3 length equals 14 residues. V was pared by 6 bases and J by 11 bases, with 17 bases between. The CDR3 sequence is CASSPSRGSPPLHF. The CDR3 DNA follows: TGTGCCAGCAGCCCCTCCAGGGGTTCACCACCCCTCCACTTT.

The chain employs TRBV5-1 and TRBJ1-1; D not certain. Trimming took off 2 bases at V and 0 bases at J, with 8 bases between the two ends. CDR1 is SGHRS, CDR2 YFSETQ, per germline. CDR3 size: 14 residues. DNA for the CDR3: TGCGCCAGCAGCTTAATAGATTTGAACACTGAAGCTTTCTTT. Translated: CASSLIDLNTEAFF. Together with reference TRBV5-1 and TRBJ1-1, the CDR3 gives the full variable domain: KAGVTQTPRYLIKTRGQQVTLSCSPISGHRSVSWYQQTPGQGLQFLFEYFSETQRNKGNFPGRFSGRQFSNSRSEMNVSTLELGDSALYLCASSLIDLNTEAFFGQGTRLTVV.

This chain uses TRBV30 with TRBJ2-7; D gene uncertain. The CDR3 is 13 residues long. The V end lost 3 bases, the J end lost 2 bases, and 11 bases lay between the germline ends. From germline, CDR1 is GTSNPN and CDR2 SVGIG (reference sequence). This chain's CDR3 is CAWSATETYEQYF. DNA of the CDR3: TGTGCCTGGAGCGCTACCGAAACCTACGAGCAGTACTTC.

The chain joins TRBV9 to TRBJ1-2; weak D call: TRBD1 (5 bases). CDR3 size: 14 residues. The ends were cut back, 6 bases at V and 1 base at J, with 13 bases in the middle. Germline CDR1 and CDR2: SGDLS and YYNGEE. CDR3 protein: CASNPGRGNYGYTF. The CDR3 DNA follows: TGTGCCAGCAATCCGGGGCGGGGTAACTATGGCTACACCTTC.

The table lists this clone with a count of one. The chain has TRBV29-1 and TRBJ2-5; 8 bases match TRBD1. CDR3 length: 14 residues. The trim removed 4 bases at V and 4 bases at J, leaving 8 bases unmatched. Germline V gives CDR1 SQVTM, CDR2 ANQGSEA. Here the CDR3 reads CSVASIDRGETQYF. The DNA of the CDR3 is TGCAGCGTTGCATCAATTGACAGGGGAGAGACCCAGTACTTC.

This clone was detected once. The V and J genes are TRBV5-1 and TRBJ2-7; tentatively, D is TRBD1 (7 bases). There are 15 residues in the CDR3. Trimming took off 4 bases at V and 2 bases at J, with 16 bases between the two ends. Germline V lookup: CDR1 SGHRS, CDR2 YFSETQ. CDR3 in amino acids: CASSGGRRGAYEQYF. The DNA for the CDR3 is TGCGCCAGCAGCGGGGGGCGCAGGGGGGCCTACGAGCAGTACTTC.

V and J are TRBV27 and TRBJ2-5, with TRBD1 matching over 12 bases. The J call may be faulty, since TRBJ2-7 better matches the DNA end. Germline CDR1 is MNHEY and CDR2 is SMNVEV (reference sequence). CDR3 length: 14 amino acids. CDR3 region: CASAGQGAWYEQYF. The CDR3 coding sequence is TGTGCCAGCGCGGGACAGGGGGCATGGTACGAGCAGTACTTC.

V gene TRBV5-1 combines with J gene TRBJ2-3; 13 bases are a match to TRBD2. The CDR3 length is 16 residues. The V segment lost 4 bases and the J segment 8 bases; nucleotides outside the gene matches: 10. Germline V gene sequence: CDR1 SGHRS, CDR2 YFSETQ. This chain's CDR3 is CASSLRLAGGPGTQYF. In nucleotides, the CDR3 is TGCGCCAGCAGCCTACGACTAGCGGGGGGCCCGGGTACGCAGTATTTT.

A remark on this clone: The sample holds other DNA sequences that translate to the same CDR3. V and J are TRBV30 and TRBJ2-2; no clear D gene. Trimming pared 0 bases from V and 7 bases from J, leaving 6 bases between. The CDR3 loop spans 12 amino acids. Germline V CDR1 and CDR2: GTSNPN, SVGIG (reference sequence). CDR3 region: CAWSVQLGELFF. CDR3 nucleotide sequence: TGTGCCTGGAGTGTACAACTCGGGGAGCTGTTTTTT.

CDR3 sequence (DNA): TGTGCCAGCAGCTTCTCGGGACAGTCCTACGAGCAGTACTTC. Encoded protein: CASSFSGQSYEQYF. V and J are TRBV11-2 and TRBJ2-7; TRBD1 matches 7 bases. V gave up 3 bases and J gave up 1 base; unmatched junction bases: 3. This CDR3 spans 14 amino acids. Germline CDR1 and CDR2: SGHAT and FQNNGV.

This clone was seen more than once but under ten times. This chain uses TRBV6-4 with TRBJ2-3, with TRBD1 matching 7 bases. The junction had 4 bases not matched to a gene; V was cut back by 3 bases and J by 1 base. The CDR3 is 15 amino acids. Germline loops: CDR1 MRHNA, CDR2 SNTAGT. The CDR3 coding sequence is TGTGCCAGCAGTGAATACAGGGGAGGCACAGATACGCAGTATTTT. This gives the protein CASSEYRGGTDTQYF.

V and J are TRBV2 and TRBJ2-5; either TRBD1 or TRBD2 may fit D (5 bases each). CDR1 SNHLY and CDR2 FYNNEI come from the germline V gene. CDR3 size: 13 residues. Trimming pared 6 bases from V and 2 bases from J, leaving 10 bases between. CDR3 DNA sequence: TGTGCCAGCAGAGGGACGGGGCAAGAGACCCAGTACTTC. Its protein is CASRGTGQETQYF.

The CDR3 nucleotides read TGTGCCAGCAGCTTCAACACCGGGGAGCTGTTTTTT. It translates to CASSFNTGELFF. The chain joins TRBV7-3 to TRBJ2-2; D remains unclear. Germline-derived CDR1 and CDR2 are SGHTA and FQGTGA. The CDR3 contains 12 residues. With 3 bases removed from V and 2 bases from J, the gap between germline ends came to 1 base. Drawing the rest from reference TRBV7-3 and TRBJ2-2, the complete variable domain is GAGVSQTPSNKVTEKGKYVELRCDPISGHTALYWYRQSLGQGPEFLIYFQGTGAADDSGLPNDRFFAVRPEGSVSTLKIQRTERGDSAVYLCASSFNTGELFFGEGSRLTVL.

The chain joins TRBV10-3 to TRBJ1-2, with D unresolved. With 0 bases removed from V and 2 bases from J, the gap between germline ends came to 4 bases. The germline gives CDR1 ENHRY, CDR2 SYGVKD. This CDR3 is 13 amino acids long. For the CDR3, the DNA is TGTGCCATCAGTGAGTCGTCCAACTATGGCTACACCTTC. Amino acids: CAISESSNYGYTF.

J is TRBJ2-2 and V is TRBV29-1; TRBD1 agrees at 7 bases. Trimming took 6 bases from V and 0 from J; bases not matched to a gene: 1. Germline CDR1 and CDR2: SQVTM and ANQGSEA. This CDR3 comprises 13 residues. The CDR3 DNA follows: TGCAGCGTGGACAGGACGAACACCGGGGAGCTGTTTTTT. It translates to CSVDRTNTGELFF.

The chain has TRBV7-2 and TRBJ2-3, with 10 bases that match TRBD2. CDR3 length: 16 amino acids. Germline V gene data show CDR1 as SGHTA and CDR2 as FQGNSA. V shed 5 bases, J shed 2 bases, and the junction held 7 bases outside the gene matches. CDR3 DNA: TGTGCCAGCAGCCCGACAGCGGGGGGGCCCACAGATACGCAGTATTTT. This encodes CASSPTAGGPTDTQYF.

The chain recombines TRBV11-2 with TRBJ2-3; D is unresolved. The CDR3 consists of 15 residues. Per the germline V gene, CDR1 is SGHAT and CDR2 is FQNNGV. The V gene lost 0 bases and the J gene lost 3 bases, with 10 bases spanning the gap. The CDR3 DNA reads as TGTGCCAGCAGCTTAGACCCCCTCTTTACAGATACGCAGTATTTT. This gives the protein CASSLDPLFTDTQYF.